These 20 T cell receptor beta chains originate from one sample sequenced in a study of blood T cells in healthy people across ages. Combining a sample-barcoded 5' primer with a J-beta primer mix, a second PCR ran for 7 to 11 cycles. TCRdb independently ran MiXCR on the 5' RACE reads; one entry per CDR3 protein. The table has 250,000 to 300,000 distinct CDR3 sequences, about 25% seen once. Sample: blood. These receptors all come from a woman between 65 and 79 years old in good health.

This clonotype has more than one count but fewer than ten. The chain recombines TRBV29-1 with TRBJ2-5; D unclear. The length of the CDR3 is 17 residues. Per germline, CDR1 SQVTM and CDR2 ANQGSEA. V gave up 2 bases and J gave up 0 bases, with 19 bases separating them. DNA for the CDR3: TGCAGCGTTGAAAGTTTAGTCGGCCTCCGTTACCAAGAGACCCAGTACTTC. It translates to CSVESLVGLRYQETQYF.

The V call is TRBV3-1, the J call TRBJ2-1, with 7 bases aligning to TRBD2. V shed 1 base and J 2 bases; nucleotides not matched to a gene: 8. CDR3 size: 17 residues. Germline V gives CDR1 LGHDT, CDR2 YNNKEL (reference sequence). The CDR3 loop is CASSQGSGGSAYNEQFF. The CDR3 DNA sequence: TGTGCCAGCAGCCAAGGGTCCGGCGGGAGTGCCTACAATGAGCAGTTCTTC.

This clonotype was counted only a few times. The chain recombines TRBV7-9 with TRBJ2-7, with TRBD2 matching 8 bases. The CDR3 consists of 14 residues. The V gene's germline CDR1 is SEHNR and CDR2 FQNEAQ (reference sequence). The V gene end was trimmed by 4 bases and the J gene end by 1 base; junction bases not matched to a gene: 3. CDR3 protein: CASSYGTSSYEQYF. CDR3 DNA: TGTGCCAGCAGCTATGGGACTAGTTCCTACGAGCAGTACTTC.

This clonotype has only a few counts. V and J are TRBV20-1 and TRBJ1-1; no clear D. Trimming took off 0 bases at V and 9 bases at J, with 17 bases between the two ends. This CDR3 has 14 residues. CDR1 and CDR2 (germline): DFQATT, SNEGSKA (reference sequence). CDR3 nucleotide sequence: TGCAGTGCTAGAGATCGGTACAATGGGGAAAAAGCTTTCTTT. Amino acids: CSARDRYNGEKAFF.

This clonotype was counted ten times or more. The V gene is TRBV5-5, the J gene TRBJ2-3; D may correspond to TRBD1 or TRBD2 (5 bases each). This CDR3 is built from 16 residues. The germline V and J ends were trimmed by 4 bases and 3 bases, with 18 bases remaining between them. Germline V gene lookup returns CDR1 SGHKS and CDR2 YYEKEE (reference sequence). CDR3 sequence (DNA): TGTGCCAGCAGCCCCCAGGGAGCGAGTTCTACAGATACGCAGTATTTT. Encoded protein: CASSPQGASSTDTQYF.

This clonotype came up a few times. V gene TRBV6-4 combines with J gene TRBJ2-7, with TRBD1 matching over 7 bases. The CDR3 spans 15 residues. The J segment lost 3 bases and the V segment lost 3 bases, leaving 8 bases of the junction unmatched. The germline gives CDR1 MRHNA, CDR2 SNTAGT. CDR3 bases: TGTGCCAGCAGTGAAGGAACAGGGGTAATCTACGAGCAGTACTTC. Encoded protein: CASSEGTGVIYEQYF.

The J gene is TRBJ2-1, the V gene TRBV12-3 or TRBV12-4; TRBD2 matches 12 bases. V was clipped by 4 bases and J by 7 bases; unmatched bases: 5. CDR3 size: 15 residues. CDR3 DNA sequence: TGTGCCAGCAGTTCTAGCGGGAGGGCCGGGAATGAGCAGTTCTTC. It is translated as CASSSSGRAGNEQFF.

V and J are TRBV13 and TRBJ2-3, with D possibly matching TRBD2 (5 bases). Germline V CDR1 and CDR2: PRHDT, FYEKMQ (reference sequence). This CDR3 has 14 amino acids. V lost 4 bases and J lost 2, with 10 bases in between. The DNA for the CDR3 is TGTGCCAGCAGCTCGGAGGCAGACACAGATACGCAGTATTTT. Its protein is CASSSEADTDTQYF.

The J gene is TRBJ2-5, the V gene TRBV4-2; TRBD2 aligns across 8 bases. Germline V gives CDR1 LGHNA, CDR2 YNFKEQ. The CDR3 runs to 17 residues. V lost 5 bases to trimming and J lost 1 base; unmatched junction nucleotides: 12. The CDR3 sequence: CASSLGRSGSGQETQYF. The DNA of the CDR3 is TGTGCCAGCAGCTTAGGAAGGAGCGGGAGTGGCCAAGAGACCCAGTACTTC.

The chain recombines TRBV4-3 with TRBJ2-3, with TRBD2 as a possible D gene (6 bases). From germline, CDR1 is LGHNA and CDR2 YSLEER. There are 15 residues in the CDR3. Trimming cost V 2 bases and J 2 bases, with 11 bases left between them. In DNA form, the CDR3 reads TGCGCCAGCAGCCAATTTGAACTAGCCACAGATACGCAGTATTTT. Translating gives CASSQFELATDTQYF.

Concerning this clonotype itself: This may be a read error: a much more frequent sequence differs by one nucleotide. The chain combines TRBV7-3 with TRBJ2-5, with TRBD2 matching 8 bases. The better agreement between TRBJ2-1 and the DNA end casts doubt on the J call. Germline V gene data show CDR1 as SGHTA and CDR2 as FQGTGA. The CDR3 length is 15 residues. CDR3 sequence reads: CATSSGTSLLNEQFF. CDR3 sequence (DNA): TGTGCCACCAGCTCCGGGACTAGTCTATTGAATGAGCAGTTCTTC.

The chain recombines TRBV20-1 with TRBJ2-1; no clear D. CDR1 is DFQATT, CDR2 SNEGSKA, per germline (reference sequence). The CDR3 spans 13 residues. With 0 bases removed from V and 7 bases from J, the gap between germline ends came to 10 bases. The CDR3 protein is CSAREAWGNEQFF. The CDR3 coding sequence is TGCAGTGCTAGAGAGGCCTGGGGAAATGAGCAGTTCTTC.

V usage is TRBV6-2 or TRBV6-3 and J usage is TRBJ2-2; 9 bases agree with TRBD2. This CDR3 contains 15 residues. Germline CDR1 and CDR2: MNHEY and SVGEGT. Trimming cost V 4 bases and J 5 bases; bases outside gene matches: 5. The CDR3 DNA follows: TGTGCCAGCAGTTCTAGCGGGAAGGGAACCGGGGAGCTGTTTTTT. Protein sequence: CASSSSGKGTGELFF.

A few counts support this clonotype. The J gene is TRBJ2-2, the V gene TRBV29-1; D is perhaps TRBD2 (6 bases). The CDR3 totals 13 residues. Germline CDR1 reads SQVTM; CDR2 reads ANQGSEA. V dropped 7 bases and J dropped 4 bases, with 13 bases sitting between them. CDR3 bases: TGCAGCGCTGCCTGGGGGGTCACCGGGGAGCTGTTTTTT. Translating gives CSAAWGVTGELFF.

This clonotype has more than one count but fewer than ten. CDR3 coding DNA: TGTGCCAGTTCCATTGGCGGGGACCAAGAGACCCAGTACTTC. Protein: CASSIGGDQETQYF. This rearrangement joins TRBV19 to TRBJ2-5; possibly TRBD2 for D (6 bases). Trimming cost V 8 bases and J 0 bases, with 13 bases left between them. In germline, CDR1 is LNHDA, CDR2 SQIVND (reference sequence). There are 14 residues in the CDR3.

This clonotype was counted between two and nine times. The chain recombines TRBV3-1 with TRBJ1-2; weak D call: TRBD1 (5 bases). Germline V lookup: CDR1 LGHDT, CDR2 YNNKEL (reference sequence). This CDR3 comprises 14 residues. The V end lost 4 bases, the J end lost 7 bases, and 16 bases lay between the germline ends. The CDR3: CASSPWTQELGYTF. The CDR3 bases are TGTGCCAGCAGCCCCTGGACACAAGAACTTGGCTACACCTTC.

There are a few counts of this clonotype. The chain carries TRBV29-1 and TRBJ1-2; the match to TRBD1 covers 7 bases. Germline V CDR1 and CDR2: SQVTM, ANQGSEA. V dropped 6 bases and J dropped 2; count of bases not matched to a gene: 9. CDR3 length equals 14 residues. The CDR3 sequence: CSVAAKGGNYGYTF. The CDR3 DNA follows: TGCAGCGTCGCAGCAAAAGGGGGCAACTATGGCTACACCTTC.

As to this clonotype: The CDR3 end shows no conserved phenylalanine or tryptophan, and so a read error is likely. J is TRBJ2-7 and V is TRBV2, with 11 bases lining up with TRBD1. CDR3 length equals 15 residues. CDR1 is SNHLY and CDR2 is FYNNEI in the germline V gene. The J segment lost 6 bases and the V segment lost 3 bases, leaving 7 bases of the junction unmatched. The CDR3 sequence: CASSDWGTGGFEQYS. DNA for the CDR3: TGTGCCAGCAGTGATTGGGGGACAGGGGGTTTCGAGCAGTACTCC.

V gene TRBV15 combines with J gene TRBJ2-3; D uncertain. The CDR3 is made up of 14 amino acids. V lost 3 bases and J lost 6, with 13 bases in between. Germline assignment: CDR1 LNHNV and CDR2 YYDKDF (reference sequence). The CDR3 region is CATSRGAGRDTQYF. The CDR3 coding sequence is TGTGCCACCAGCAGGGGCGCTGGGCGTGATACGCAGTATTTT. Based on the CDR3 plus reference TRBV15 and TRBJ2-3, the full variable domain is DAMVIQNPRYQVTQFGKPVTLSCSQTLNHNVMYWYQQKSSQAPKLLFHYYDKDFNNEADTPDNFQSRRPNTSFCFLDIRSPGLGDTAMYLCATSRGAGRDTQYFGPGTRLTVL.

Notes on this clonotype: Its ends do not fully match the called genes, so a read error is possible. V usage is TRBV7-2 and J usage is TRBJ2-2; the D is unclear. The CDR3 length is 11 residues. The germline CDR1 and CDR2 sequences are SGHTA and FQGNSA. The CDR3 nucleotides are TGTGCCAACAGCTTTACCGGGGAGCTGTTTTTT. Translating it yields CANSFTGELFF.